The 7 T cell receptor beta chains below come from one sample, sequenced in a study of blood T cell repertoires in COVID-19. Here immunoSEQ multiplex PCR was the method, and the copy in TCRdb shows in-frame clones only, minus some. The sample carries over 65,000 clones, about 86% recorded once. The specimen was peripheral blood. The receptors were sampled from a human donor in a cohort sampled during active COVID-19.

This clone was detected only a few times. This CDR3 is CASSAQGAGQPQHF. In nucleotides, the CDR3 is TGTGCCAGTAGTGCCCAGGGGGCAGGGCAGCCCCAGCATTTT. The chain recombines TRBV19 with TRBJ1-5, with 8 positions matching TRBD1. This CDR3 has 14 residues. Germline loops: CDR1 LNHDA, CDR2 SQIVND (reference sequence). Trimming at V came to 5 bases and at J to 7 bases, leaving 7 bases not matched to a gene.

The chain joins TRBV6-5 to TRBJ1-2, with a weak D call TRBD1 (5 bases). CDR3 length equals 10 residues. Per the germline V gene, CDR1 is MNHEY and CDR2 is SVGAGI. Trimming took off 6 bases at V and 7 bases at J, with 6 bases between the two ends. As DNA, the CDR3 is TGTGCCAGCAGGGGGCTTGGCTACACCTTC. As protein: CASRGLGYTF.

The chain recombines TRBV4-2 with TRBJ1-1; D may be TRBD1 (5 bases). This CDR3 is built from 15 residues. Germline assignment: CDR1 LGHNA and CDR2 YNFKEQ. Trimming shortened V by 0 bases and J by 3 bases, and 11 bases separated the two germline ends. DNA of the CDR3: TGTGCCAGCAGCCAAGATCACAGGTACGACACTGAAGCTTTCTTT. It encodes CASSQDHRYDTEAFF.

V gene TRBV3-1 (or the pseudogene TRBV3-2) combines with J gene TRBJ1-1; 8 nucleotides align to TRBD1. This CDR3 is 16 amino acids long. The trim removed 4 bases at V and 2 bases at J, leaving 9 bases unmatched. The germline CDR1 and CDR2 sequences are LGHDT and YNNKEL (reference sequence). CDR3 bases: TGTGCCAGCAGCCTTATCGGGACAGGAGTCAACACTGAAGCTTTCTTT. It is translated as CASSLIGTGVNTEAFF.

This rearrangement joins TRBV15 to TRBJ1-2; 12 bases are a match to TRBD1. J lost 7 bases, V lost 5 bases, and 14 bases had no gene match. Germline V lookup: CDR1 LNHNV, CDR2 YYDKDF (reference sequence). The CDR3 contains 17 residues. For the CDR3, the DNA is TGTGCCACCAGCGGGCCGCCGGGACAGGGGGCGCAGGGTGGCTACACCTTC. It encodes CATSGPPGQGAQGGYTF.

The chain joins TRBV2 to TRBJ1-1; possible D gene TRBD1, 5 bases. The CDR3 has 18 residues. The germline V and J ends were trimmed by 2 bases and 1 base, with 20 bases remaining between them. Germline V gene sequence: CDR1 SNHLY, CDR2 FYNNEI. CDR3 sequence: CASSERVGQGLANTEAFF. For the CDR3, the DNA is TGTGCCAGCAGTGAAAGGGTAGGGCAGGGTCTTGCGAACACTGAAGCTTTCTTT.

This chain uses TRBV4-2 with TRBJ2-5; 9 bases fit TRBD2. The CDR3 has 16 amino acids. V shed 1 base, J shed 2 bases, and the junction held 5 bases outside the gene matches. CDR1 is LGHNA, CDR2 YNFKEQ, per germline. The CDR3 DNA is TGTGCCAGCAGCCAAGGGGCTAGCGGGGTACAAGAGACCCAGTACTTC. It encodes CASSQGASGVQETQYF.